This T cell receptor (beta chain) was found in a study of blood T cell repertoires in COVID-19. Study information: T cells, B-cell-depleted T cells, or PBMCs provided the cDNA or gDNA that served as material.

Trimming cost V 2 bases and J 12 bases; bases outside gene matches: 11. The germline CDR1 and CDR2 sequences are SGHTS and YDEGEE. This CDR3 has 15 residues. Libraries were prepared by immunoSEQ multiplex PCR; TCRdb keeps only in-frame clonotypes and omits some of them. This sample yields approximately 150,000 clones, of which 80% to 90% are seen a single time; roughly 12% belongs to the top ten. In Seattle, patients joined the study during active infection and were tracked longitudinally. The rearrangement links TRBV5-8 to TRBJ2-1; 10 bases map to TRBD2. Source material: peripheral blood. This sequence originates from a young man with COVID-19, enrolled during active disease. The CDR3 loop reads CASSLSGRALGGQFF. CDR3 sequence (DNA): TGTGCCAGCAGCTTAAGCGGGAGGGCCCTTGGCGGGCAGTTCTTC.